This TCR beta chain was captured in a study of cytomegalovirus exposure and HLA in healthy donors. To note about this clone: Its antigen remains unidentified.

The donors, nominally healthy at sampling, likely had unrecorded immune exposures. General study results and limits: Earlier results showed most TCR beta V segments being productive about 87% or about 30% of the time. The majority of CMV-associated TCR beta chains were reported as apparently HLA-restricted in a later analysis. V- and J-gene trimming of TCR beta was linked (in a later analysis) to a missense DCLRE1C variant.

Amplification used 60 Vbeta primers and 13 Jbeta primers. The protocol was immunoSEQ multiplex PCR, while the TCRdb copy is restricted to in-frame clones and leaves out a portion. Of about 300,000 clones listed, roughly 85% are singletons. Germline CDR1 and CDR2: LGHNA and YNFKEQ. V gave up 4 bases and J gave up 0 bases, with 13 bases separating them. This CDR3 region has 16 residues. The chain employs TRBV4-2 and TRBJ2-1; possible D gene TRBD1, 5 bases. This TCR came from a middle-aged man in good health and CMV-seropositive. The sequenced material came from PBMCs. For the CDR3, the DNA is TGTGCCAGCAGCCGGGCAGGGATGAGCTCCTACAATGAGCAGTTCTTC. Amino acids: CASSRAGMSSYNEQFF.